This T cell receptor (beta chain) was found in a study of response to subunit inactivated influenza vaccine. This clonotype has just a few counts. Its specificity is unknown. TCRdb fed the RT-PCR reads into MiXCR, producing one record per CDR3 protein. The table has approximately 530,000 distinct CDR3 sequences, 6.5% to 8% seen once. This CDR3 has 15 amino acids. V was pared by 0 bases and J by 4 bases, with 14 bases between. CDR1 and CDR2 (germline): SGHRS, YFSETQ. The study's findings and limits: Authors suggested few new T cells are recruited by each seasonal influenza vaccination.

Sequenced material: PBMCs from blood, taken about 24 months after vaccination. This chain connects TRBV5-1 to TRBJ2-7; D possibly uses TRBD1 or TRBD2 (5 bases each). The sequence came from a man between 50 and 70 years old who received an inactivated influenza vaccine. Here the CDR3 DNA reads TGCGCCAGCAGCTTGGGGGGACGGACCCTTTACGAGCAGTACTTC. This encodes CASSLGGRTLYEQYF.